This is a list of T cell receptor beta chains from one sample in a study of T cell repertoires in cytomegalovirus infection. TCRdb re-called the reads through MiXCR, storing one row per CDR3 protein. The sample records fewer than 550,000 distinct CDR3 sequences, 16% being singletons. The source material was CD8+ T cells from PBMCs. The receptor set was obtained from a human donor in good health (CMV status not recorded). Some clones in this sample may be carry-over from other donors' samples. CDR3s include the opening cysteine and the closing phenylalanine or tryptophan. A D gene is named only where the DNA matches it firmly. Expanded clones are given a class, and other clones once, few, many or no size at all.

d_gene: TRBD2; j_gene: TRBJ2-7; v_gene: TRBV19; abundance: few; CDR3nt: TGTGCCAGTAGCCCCAAACGGGAGGGAGAATACGAGCAGTACTTC; CDR3aa: CASSPKREGEYEQYF
d_gene: NA; j_gene: TRBJ1-2; v_gene: TRBV6-5; abundance: few; CDR3nt: TGTGCCAGCATCACAAGGAGGGGCCGAAGAAATGGCTACACCTTC; CDR3aa: CASITRRGRRNGYTF
d_gene: NA; j_gene: TRBJ2-1; v_gene: TRBV6-6; abundance: few; CDR3nt: TGTGCCAGCAGTTACTCGCTCGACAATGAGCAGTTCTTC; CDR3aa: CASSYSLDNEQFF
d_gene: NA; j_gene: TRBJ2-2; v_gene: TRBV9; abundance: few; CDR3nt: TGTGCCAGCAGCGTAGACGGGAGCGGGCCCATCACCGGGGAGCTGTTTTTT; CDR3aa: CASSVDGSGPITGELFF
d_gene: TRBD1; j_gene: TRBJ1-1; v_gene: TRBV27; abundance: NA; CDR3nt: TGTGCCAGCATCCCGACAGGGATTTCTGAAGCTTTCTTT; CDR3aa: CASIPTGISEAFF
d_gene: NA; j_gene: TRBJ2-7; v_gene: TRBV7-9; abundance: many; CDR3nt: TGTGCCAGCAGCCCACCGGGTCTTACGAGATACGAGCAGTACTTC; CDR3aa: CASSPPGLTRYEQYF
d_gene: TRBD1; j_gene: TRBJ1-1; v_gene: TRBV27; abundance: NA; CDR3nt: TGTGCCAGCAGGCTACAGGGGCGGGTCTCGAGAACTGAAGCTTTCTTT; CDR3aa: CASRLQGRVSRTEAFF
d_gene: NA; j_gene: TRBJ1-2; v_gene: TRBV7-9; abundance: many; CDR3nt: TGTGCCAGCAGCTTAGAAATTATTAACTATGGCTACACCTTC; CDR3aa: CASSLEIINYGYTF
d_gene: NA; j_gene: TRBJ1-1; v_gene: TRBV27; abundance: few; CDR3nt: TGTGCCAGCAGCCCTTCGCCGGGGGTGGATACTGAAGCTTTCTTT; CDR3aa: CASSPSPGVDTEAFF
d_gene: TRBD2; j_gene: TRBJ2-1; v_gene: TRBV7-7; abundance: NA; CDR3nt: TGTGCTAGCAGCTTAGGACTAGCGGGGCCGGGCAATGAGCAGTTCTTC; CDR3aa: CASSLGLAGPGNEQFF
d_gene: TRBD2; j_gene: TRBJ2-5; v_gene: TRBV25-1; abundance: few; CDR3nt: TGTGCCAGCAGTATCACTAGCGGGAGGCCGCAACGTGGGGAGACCCAGTACTTC; CDR3aa: CASSITSGRPQRGETQYF
d_gene: TRBD1; j_gene: TRBJ1-1; v_gene: TRBV7-9; abundance: many; CDR3nt: TGTGCCAGCAGTTCTGGACAGGGGTTCACTGAAGCTTTCTTT; CDR3aa: CASSSGQGFTEAFF
d_gene: TRBD1; j_gene: TRBJ1-5; v_gene: TRBV24-1; abundance: NA; CDR3nt: TGTGCCACCAGTGAGTTGGGACAGGGGAATAATAGCAATCAGCCCCAGCATTTT; CDR3aa: CATSELGQGNNSNQPQHF
d_gene: NA; j_gene: TRBJ2-1; v_gene: TRBV4-1; abundance: few; CDR3nt: TGCGCCAGCAGCCAAGACGGCGGGCGTTTTTTCAATGAGCAGTTCTTC; CDR3aa: CASSQDGGRFFNEQFF
d_gene: NA; j_gene: TRBJ2-2; v_gene: TRBV4-1; abundance: NA; CDR3nt: TGCGCCAGCAGCCATTCCGGGACCGGCACCGGGGAGCAGTTTTTT; CDR3aa: CASSHSGTGTGEQFF
d_gene: NA; j_gene: TRBJ1-4; v_gene: TRBV7-8; abundance: many; CDR3nt: TGTGCCAGCGCCCCCGGGGGCGTGTATGAAAAACTGTTTTTT; CDR3aa: CASAPGGVYEKLFF
d_gene: TRBD1; j_gene: TRBJ2-5; v_gene: TRBV7-8; abundance: many; CDR3nt: TGTGCCAGCAGCTTTAGTGGGCAGGGGGTCGAGACCCAGTACTTC; CDR3aa: CASSFSGQGVETQYF
d_gene: TRBD2; j_gene: TRBJ2-7; v_gene: TRBV12-3/TRBV12-4; abundance: many; CDR3nt: TGTGCCAGCAGTTCATACACCGGGACTAGCAAGCACGAGCAGTACTTC; CDR3aa: CASSSYTGTSKHEQYF
d_gene: TRBD1; j_gene: TRBJ1-6; v_gene: TRBV5-5; abundance: few; CDR3nt: TGTGCCAGCAGCTTGACAGGGGTGGACTCACCCCTCCACTTT; CDR3aa: CASSLTGVDSPLHF
d_gene: TRBD1; j_gene: TRBJ1-5; v_gene: TRBV20-1; abundance: once; CDR3nt: TGCAGTGTTCCGGACAGGGGAAAATCCGGTCAGCCCCAGCATTTT; CDR3aa: CSVPDRGKSGQPQHF
d_gene: NA; j_gene: TRBJ2-1; v_gene: TRBV28; abundance: many; CDR3nt: TGTGCCAGCAGTTTACTGAGTGAGCAGTTCTTC; CDR3aa: CASSLLSEQFF
d_gene: NA; j_gene: TRBJ2-3; v_gene: TRBV28; abundance: NA; CDR3nt: TGTGCCAGCAGCCTCGGGACCGTAGATACGCAGTATTTT; CDR3aa: CASSLGTVDTQYF
d_gene: NA; j_gene: TRBJ1-3; v_gene: TRBV19; abundance: many; CDR3nt: TGTGCCAGTAGTATGAATGATCCCTTCTCTGGAAACACCATATATTTT; CDR3aa: CASSMNDPFSGNTIYF
d_gene: NA; j_gene: TRBJ1-2; v_gene: TRBV7-8; abundance: many; CDR3nt: TGTGCCAGCAGCTTAGTAGGGGGGCAGGAATTTAACTATGGCTACACCTTC; CDR3aa: CASSLVGGQEFNYGYTF
d_gene: NA; j_gene: TRBJ2-5; v_gene: TRBV5-5; abundance: NA; CDR3nt: TGTGCCAGCAGCCCTACCCCCCAGACCCAGTACTTC; CDR3aa: CASSPTPQTQYF
d_gene: NA; j_gene: TRBJ2-5; v_gene: TRBV5-1; abundance: few; CDR3nt: TGCGCCAGCAGTGGTGCGGGGACCCAGTACTTC; CDR3aa: CASSGAGTQYF
d_gene: TRBD1; j_gene: TRBJ2-7; v_gene: TRBV2; abundance: many; CDR3nt: TGTGCCACCTCCGACAGGGTAGGGCAGTACTTC; CDR3aa: CATSDRVGQYF
d_gene: NA; j_gene: TRBJ1-6; v_gene: TRBV30; abundance: few; CDR3nt: TGTGCCTGCGATCCGACTGGGGGCGTAGGCTCACCCCTCCACTTT; CDR3aa: CACDPTGGVGSPLHF
d_gene: TRBD1; j_gene: TRBJ1-2; v_gene: TRBV15; abundance: NA; CDR3nt: TGTGCCACCAGCAGGCGGACAGGCCGGCCTAACTATGGCTACACCTTC; CDR3aa: CATSRRTGRPNYGYTF
d_gene: NA; j_gene: TRBJ1-3; v_gene: TRBV20-1; abundance: few; CDR3nt: TGCAGTGCTCTCCTAAGACCTGGAAACACCATATATTTT; CDR3aa: CSALLRPGNTIYF
d_gene: NA; j_gene: TRBJ1-6; v_gene: TRBV6-2/TRBV6-3; abundance: few; CDR3nt: TGTGCCAGCAGTTACTCGCGGCGTTCCTATAATTCACCCCTCCACTTT; CDR3aa: CASSYSRRSYNSPLHF
d_gene: NA; j_gene: TRBJ2-3; v_gene: TRBV12-3/TRBV12-4; abundance: NA; CDR3nt: TGTGCCAGCAGGTCTGTTTGGAGCGGGCGGAGCACAGATACGCAGTATTTT; CDR3aa: CASRSVWSGRSTDTQYF
d_gene: NA; j_gene: TRBJ2-5; v_gene: TRBV5-6; abundance: NA; CDR3nt: TGTGCCAGCAGCCCCGGGACACCCGAAGAGACCCAGTACTTC; CDR3aa: CASSPGTPEETQYF
d_gene: NA; j_gene: TRBJ2-2; v_gene: TRBV2; abundance: NA; CDR3nt: TGTGCCAGCAGTGAGAGGAGGAGTTATGGTGCCGGGGAGCTGTTTTTT; CDR3aa: CASSERRSYGAGELFF
d_gene: NA; j_gene: TRBJ1-1; v_gene: TRBV20-1; abundance: many; CDR3nt: TGCAGTGCTAGATGGGCTCGGAACACTGAAGCTTTCTTT; CDR3aa: CSARWARNTEAFF